The source of this TCR beta chain is a study of shared clonotypes between healthy human individuals. V was cut by 4 bases and J by 0 bases, with 18 bases left in between. The V gene's germline CDR1 is SGDLS and CDR2 YYNGEE. The CDR3 is 17 amino acids. Clones were sequenced by immunoSEQ multiplex PCR, and TCRdb holds only the in-frame ones, with some missing. Counted here are some 980,000 clones, around three quarters occurring once; the ten biggest clones make up 1.5%. The sample comprised memory CD4+ T cells sorted from blood. Documented subset: CD45RA-negative fraction. The chain carries TRBV9 and TRBJ2-3; tentatively, D is TRBD1 (6 bases). This receptor was taken from a man aged 18 to 29 in good health. CDR3 DNA: TGTGCCAGCAGCCAGGGGTGGACGACTGGGAGCACAGATACGCAGTATTTT. Translated: CASSQGWTTGSTDTQYF.